The sequence of this T cell receptor beta chain was determined in a study of cytomegalovirus exposure and HLA in healthy donors. The PCR was carried out with 60 Vbeta primers and 13 Jbeta primers. Clones were sequenced by immunoSEQ multiplex PCR, and TCRdb holds only the in-frame ones, with some missing. The data show more than 95,000 clones, approximately 83% seen once. V shed 1 base and J 5 bases; nucleotides not matched to a gene: 7. The CDR3 has 15 amino acids. Germline loops: CDR1 SGHVS, CDR2 FNYEAQ. The receptor was derived from a man in his late teens or twenties in good health and CMV-seronegative. The J gene is TRBJ2-5, the V gene TRBV7-6; 7 nucleotides match TRBD1. The specimen sequenced was PBMCs. The CDR3 loop is CASSLGQGWSETQYF. CDR3 DNA sequence: TGTGCCAGCAGCTTAGGACAGGGATGGAGTGAGACCCAGTACTTC.